A single sample is the source of the 18 T cell receptor beta chains below, sequenced in a study of T cells in Graves' hyperthyroidism and ophthalmopathy. It was RNA transcripts that yielded the amplified TCR beta CDR3 regions. The HTBI primer set drove a first-round RT-PCR of the TCR CDR3. TCRdb recomputed calls from the multiplex PCR reads with MiXCR, one row per CDR3 protein. The data show roughly 330,000 distinct CDR3 sequences, around 16% seen once. Material: blood. The receptors were gathered from a man aged 25-45 years with Graves' hyperthyroidism.

This clonotype has just one count. One base away lies a much larger clone, so this may be a sequencing read error. The V gene is TRBV11-1, the J gene TRBJ1-2; TRBD1 might be the D (5 bases). CDR3 length equals 18 residues. Per germline, CDR1 SGHAT and CDR2 FQDESV (reference sequence). The DNA for the CDR3 is TGTGCCAGCAGCCCTCACCGGGGCAGTCCAATCGGAAACTATGGCTGCACCTTC. It translates to CASSPHRGSPIGNYGCTF.

The J gene is TRBJ2-7, the V gene TRBV5-1; D tentatively reads TRBD1 or TRBD2 (5 bases each). Trimming removed 4 bases from V and 2 bases from J, with 16 bases in between. This CDR3 is built from 15 residues. The germline V gene encodes CDR1 SGHRS and CDR2 YFSETQ. CDR3 amino acids: CASSTDRGAPYEQYF. The CDR3 nucleotides are TGCGCCAGCAGCACTGACCGAGGGGCCCCCTACGAGCAGTACTTC.

This clonotype showed up many times. The chain links TRBV20-1 to TRBJ2-1; 7 positions match TRBD2. V shed 6 bases and J 7 bases; nucleotides not matched to a gene: 21. Germline V CDR1 and CDR2: DFQATT, SNEGSKA (reference sequence). The CDR3 sequence is 17 residues long. CDR3 protein: CSAPGIGLAGELNEQFF. The CDR3 DNA sequence: TGCAGTGCCCCCGGCATTGGGCTGGCGGGAGAGTTGAATGAGCAGTTCTTC.

To note about this clonotype: The germline gene is not matched at one end of the junction; a read error may be the cause. The rearrangement uses TRBV12-3 or TRBV12-4 and TRBJ1-4; no firm D call. This CDR3 comprises 13 residues. In DNA, the CDR3 is TGTGCCAGCACAGGCAGACCTCTGGGAAAACTGTCTTTT. It specifies CASTGRPLGKLSF.

This clonotype has just a few counts. V is TRBV6-5 and J is TRBJ1-3, with TRBD1 as a possible D gene (6 bases). Trimming cost V 2 bases and J 7 bases, with 12 bases left between them. The CDR3 length is 14 residues. Germline V lookup: CDR1 MNHEY, CDR2 SVGAGI. CDR3 sequence (DNA): TGTGCCAGCAGTTACACGGGGGCGGATAACACCATATATTTT. The encoded protein is CASSYTGADNTIYF.

This clonotype has a count of ten or more. The chain combines TRBV11-3 with TRBJ2-2; D gene uncertain. Deletions cut 0 bases from V and 3 bases from J, with 8 bases between. Germline values: CDR1 SGHNT, CDR2 YENEEA. The CDR3 length is 15 residues. The CDR3 coding sequence is TGTGCCAGCAGCTTAGACGGGTATGACACCGGGGAGCTGTTTTTT. This sequence encodes CASSLDGYDTGELFF.

This clonotype was seen ten or more times. V gene TRBV18 combines with J gene TRBJ1-1; D call uncertain. The germline CDR1 and CDR2 sequences are KGHSH and LQKENI. With 10 bases removed from V and 1 base from J, the gap between germline ends came to 16 bases. The CDR3 consists of 14 residues. CDR3 in amino acids: CATRLYGPNTEAFF. The DNA for the CDR3 is TGTGCCACCCGATTGTACGGTCCGAACACTGAAGCTTTCTTT.

The rearrangement joins TRBV5-1 to TRBJ2-3, with D perhaps being TRBD1 or TRBD2 (5 bases each). The CDR3 loop spans 12 amino acids. V gave up 5 bases and J gave up 9 bases, with 13 bases separating them. From germline, CDR1 is SGHRS and CDR2 YFSETQ. The DNA of the CDR3 is TGCGCCAGCAGATCCACAGGAGGAACGCAGTATTTT. This encodes CASRSTGGTQYF.

The table lists this clonotype with many counts. This chain connects TRBV29-1 to TRBJ1-1; no clear D. V lost 2 bases and J 4 bases, leaving 8 bases between the germline ends. The CDR3 has 12 amino acids. Germline lookup yields CDR1 SQVTM and CDR2 ANQGSEA. This chain's CDR3 is CSVESTGTEAFF. The CDR3 nucleotides read TGCAGCGTTGAATCCACGGGCACTGAAGCTTTCTTT.

There are a few counts of this clonotype. V usage is TRBV5-4 and J usage is TRBJ2-6, with unresolved D. Trimming cost V 0 bases and J 0 bases, with 22 bases left between them. CDR1 is SGHNT and CDR2 is YYREEE in the germline V gene (reference sequence). This CDR3 comprises 21 residues. Here the CDR3 DNA reads TGTGCCAGCAGCTTGGCCCCGATCACCCGGATGATTGGCTCTGGGGCCAACGTCCTGACTTTC. This sequence encodes CASSLAPITRMIGSGANVLTF.

The chain recombines TRBV15 with TRBJ1-5; D is possibly TRBD1 (6 bases). The CDR3 contains 16 residues. The germline V gene has CDR1 LNHNV and CDR2 YYDKDF (reference sequence). V shed 3 bases and J shed 6 bases, with 18 bases lying between them. The CDR3 DNA reads TGTGCCACCAGCAGGGCTCGGGGGCAGGGAAGTCAGCCCCAGCATTTT. This sequence encodes CATSRARGQGSQPQHF.

As to this clonotype: This may come from a read error, since a much larger clone is one base off. The V gene is TRBV7-3, the J gene TRBJ1-3, with 7 positions matching TRBD1. CDR1 SGHTA and CDR2 FQGTGA come from the germline V gene. The CDR3 extends over 16 amino acids. The DNA of the CDR3 is TGTGCCAACAGCTTACAGGGGCACTCGACTGGAAACACCATATATTTT. This translates into CANSLQGHSTGNTIYF. The whole variable domain, filled in from reference TRBV7-3 and TRBJ1-3, reads GAGVSQTPSNKVTEKGKYVELRCDPISGHTALYWYRQSLGQGPEFLIYFQGTGAADDSGLPNDRFFAVRPEGSVSTLKIQRTERGDSAVYLCANSLQGHSTGNTIYFGEGSWLTVV.

This clonotype showed up just a few times. V gene TRBV28 combines with J gene TRBJ1-1, with a weak D call TRBD1 (5 bases). V was trimmed by 7 bases and J by 8 bases, leaving 11 bases between them. This CDR3 comprises 11 residues. Germline assignment: CDR1 MDHEN and CDR2 SYDVKM. The CDR3 is CASTRQTEAFF. The DNA for the CDR3 is TGTGCCAGCACCCGACAGACCGAAGCTTTCTTT.

This clonotype has ten or more counts. The chain links TRBV11-2 to TRBJ2-7, with 13 bases identical to TRBD2. The CDR3 has 17 residues. V lost 1 base, J lost 3 bases, and 6 bases stayed unmatched. Germline loops: CDR1 SGHAT, CDR2 FQNNGV. The chain's CDR3 is CASSLGGGLAGDYEQYF. CDR3 bases: TGTGCCAGCAGCTTAGGTGGCGGACTAGCGGGAGACTACGAGCAGTACTTC.

This clonotype has at least ten counts. The rearrangement uses TRBV12-3 or TRBV12-4 and TRBJ2-5; no clear D. The CDR3 length is 14 residues. Deletions cut 5 bases from V and 5 bases from J, with 15 bases between. CDR3 loop: CASSIGPFGETQYF. In DNA, the CDR3 is TGTGCCAGCAGTATCGGGCCGTTCGGGGAGACCCAGTACTTC.

In this sample, this clonotype turned up a few times. The CDR3 DNA is TGTGCCAGTAGTATACCCCGACAGACTGTGGACACTGAAGCTTTCTTT. Its protein product is CASSIPRQTVDTEAFF. The V and J genes are TRBV19 and TRBJ1-1, with a possible D match to TRBD1 (5 bases). V shed 2 bases and J shed 3 bases, with 16 bases lying between them. This CDR3 region has 16 residues. Per the germline V gene, CDR1 is LNHDA and CDR2 is SQIVND (reference sequence).

This clonotype has only a few counts. This sequence joins TRBV30 and TRBJ1-4; D call uncertain. The V end was cut by 2 bases, the J end by 5 bases, with 9 bases between. This CDR3 contains 13 residues. Germline CDR1 and CDR2: GTSNPN and SVGIG (reference sequence). The CDR3 loop is CAWSKLRNEKLFF. CDR3 nucleotides: TGTGCCTGGAGTAAGCTCCGAAATGAAAAACTGTTTTTT.

The chain carries TRBV20-1 and TRBJ2-3; D unresolved. The CDR3 totals 15 residues. V dropped 1 base and J dropped 0 bases, with 11 bases sitting between them. Germline V gene lookup returns CDR1 DFQATT and CDR2 SNEGSKA (reference sequence). The CDR3 DNA reads TGCAGTGCTAGAGTAGGAAGCTCTAGCACAGATACGCAGTATTTT. Its translation is CSARVGSSSTDTQYF.